The T cell receptor beta chain under discussion was sequenced for a study of cytomegalovirus exposure and HLA in healthy donors (dated by TCRdb to the late 2010s). Regarding the complete study: In an earlier analysis of 550 to 750 of the donors, 250 to 300 Gb of sequence data and some 120 million unique TCR beta sequences from roughly 190 million T cells were reported. HLA typing covered class I and class II loci at four-digit resolution. The T cell repertoires of roughly 660 subjects were profiled by immunosequencing and related to cytomegalovirus serostatus. The later analysis used no new phenotypic data to find candidate immune exposures, relying instead on TCR beta sequences and their occurrence across donors. The genetic ancestry cluster associated with self-reported Caucasian donors included 81% of the approximately 410 genotyped donors. A separate validation cohort of some 130 different subjects was used in addition to the approximately 640-subject first cohort. A later genetic analysis took genome-wide SNP genotypes for about 55% of the 666 donors and used that subset as a discovery cohort. Roughly five DR-DQ haplotypes were handled as single units for association and clustering, since linkage in the cohort was strong. An early release that covered some 640 HLA-typed donors contained approximately 300 gigabases of sequencing data and tens of millions of unique TCR sequences. The number of typed donors differed by locus: roughly 620-630 for A, B, C, DRB1 and DQB1; some 500 for DQA1; over 600 for DPA1; and 400 to 480 for DPB1. Among 300 to 500 genotyped donors of the cohort, an average of approximately 220,000 unique TCR beta nucleotide sequences was sequenced per donor, of which 15% to 20% were non-productive. All discovery cohort repertoires had been generated using a single sequencing platform. High-throughput TCR immunosequencing, statistical association of individual TCRs with disease status, and machine learning were combined to predict cytomegalovirus infection status. To study patterns of TCR occurrence, a later analysis re-analyzed previously published TCR beta repertoires from around 660 donors and added high-resolution HLA genotyping. To decide whether each TCR beta V gene segment behaved as functional or pseudogenic, an earlier analysis of approximately 590 of the donors relied on high-throughput TCR beta sequencing. The aim of the study was to test whether cataloging public T cell receptors could identify signatures of past pathogen exposure. Donor age, sex, ethnicity and CMV serostatus were collected together with the repertoire data.

In the case of this clone: There is no known antigen for this receptor. No base quality values were provided; no much bigger clone lies one nucleotide off.

V has 4 bases trimmed and J has 7 bases trimmed; junction bases matching no gene number 9. Reading from cysteine to phenylalanine, the CDR3 counts 14 amino acids. The only DNA kept is the CDR3, 42 bases in frame from the first base. Taken from the germline V gene, the CDR1 and CDR2 loops are SGHRS and YFSETQ. The receptor library was made with the immunoSEQ multiplex PCR assay. For the multiplex PCR, a mixture combining 60 forward primers for TCR Vbeta segments and 13 reverse primers for TCR Jbeta segments was used. Amplification of the CDR3 region of rearranged TCR beta genes was performed with a multiplex PCR assay on genomic DNA. The amplified TCR beta libraries were sequenced on the Illumina HiSeq System as 87-base-pair reads. The original methods were these. In a later analysis, around 80 million unique TCR beta chains were counted across the 500 to 850 repertoires, and roughly 10 million of these chains were shared by at least two donors. A nearest-neighbor algorithm error-corrected the raw reads and collapsed the reads into unique sequences, merging closely related sequences to remove PCR and sequencing errors. To assign V, D and J gene segments, CDR3 sequences were aligned to IMGT reference sequences. For a sequence to be retained, at least a six-nucleotide match to both a V gene segment and a J gene segment was required. A rearrangement counted as productive if the CDR3 had no stop codons and remained in frame with V and J, and every other rearrangement counted as non-productive. CDR3 was defined by IMGT convention, running from the second conserved V-encoded cysteine to the conserved J-encoded phenylalanine. In an earlier analysis of 500 to 650 of the donors, sequences lacking an unambiguous match to a single V gene segment were excluded. In an earlier analysis of a few hundred of the donors, a V segment was called functional when productive rearrangements were above 56.7%, and segregating when the standard deviation between donors exceeded 5%. A statistical classification framework was built for diagnosing cytomegalovirus status from the catalog of TCR beta chain sequences. A later analysis assigned V and J genes by comparing TCR nucleotide sequences with IMGT/GENE-DB human TR gene sequences. Using the TCRdist pipeline, a later analysis assigned CDR3 sequences along with most-parsimonious VDJ recombination scenarios. A later analysis defined each TCR beta chain by its CDR3 amino acid sequence plus V-gene family, and excluded reads lacking a unique V-gene family. In a later analysis, fewer than 650 highly shared, low-generation-probability nucleotide sequences were removed to address suspected cross-contamination and a sequencing artifact. In a later analysis, a clonal expansion index was calculated for each public chain from normalized within-repertoire ranks of inferred template counts. A later analysis computed generation probabilities with a VDJ recombination model fitted to out-of-frame rearrangements, and checked the results against IGoR. In a later analysis, hypergeometric tests were used to score TCR-TCR, TCR-HLA and TCR-CMV co-occurrence, with a repertoire-size bias correction applied to TCR pairs. A later analysis estimated false discovery rates by permuting HLA or CMV assignments 20 times. In a later analysis, co-occurring TCRs were grouped using DBSCAN, with TCRdist sequence similarity added in when clustering inside HLA-allele-positive subsets. Repertoires with fewer than 30,000 or more than 120,000 public chains were left out of co-occurrence clustering, as were a handful of repertoires with anomalous nucleotide sharing. This immuneACCESS table, as held by TCRdb, lists in-frame sequences with V and J called but not all clones. Of the missing ones, under half trace to an unresolved V gene in checked studies; the others have no known cause. Clonal size and the V and J genes are those of that table, whereas D and trimming came from the DNA. The sample has about 78,000 clones on record, 72% of them singletons. 11% of the sample is held by the ten biggest clonotypes.

The cohort consisted of 666 healthy bone marrow donors. At the time of sampling, every cohort member was nominally healthy, though immune exposures that went unrecorded were likely present. The donor was CMV seropositive and belonged to the group of 250 to 300 seropositive cohort members. Every donor gave a peripheral blood sample, and the peripheral blood mononuclear cells from that sample were used for TCR beta sequencing. Genomic DNA extraction from the blood cell samples was performed with the Qiagen DNeasy Blood Extraction Kit. What the research found in general, with its limitations: Linkage disequilibrium might explain the correlated functional status among segregating V segments, but an unknown experimental factor could not be excluded. Immune exposure information for the cohort was limited to CMV serostatus. Specific HLA alleles were associated with roughly 16,000 TCR beta sequences at a false discovery rate of 0.05 in a later analysis. Only TCR beta chains were sequenced in this cohort, and the absence of alpha or paired-chain data limited detectable features. Compared with equally common non-associated chains, HLA-associated TCR beta chains in a later analysis were more clonally expanded and had lower generation probabilities. A total of 150 to 200 TCR beta chains were listed by the study as associated with cytomegalovirus. A later analysis found that most CMV-associated TCR beta chains appeared HLA-restricted, with HLA associations seemingly driven largely by CMV exposure. Several of the top co-occurrence clusters appeared to be linked to parvovirus B19, influenza, CMV and Epstein-Barr virus, according to a later analysis. In vitro tests confirmed that a few of the cytomegalovirus-associated TCR beta chains recognize cytomegalovirus antigens. A group of highly shared sequence variants was considered likely to be a technical artifact of the sequencing pipeline. Broadly in line with IMGT annotations, most TCR beta V segments showed up in productive rearrangements about 90% or about 30% of the time in an earlier analysis of several hundred of the donors. Because HLA typing was unavailable for some donors at each locus, only the typed subset was used in association tests. The classifier was reported to diagnose cytomegalovirus status with high specificity and sensitivity in both the original cohort and the validation cohort. A further reported finding was that TCR beta sequences accurately predicted the HLA-A and HLA-B alleles for most subjects in the first cohort. V-gene and J-gene trimming of TCR beta chains was associated with a missense DCLRE1C variant in a later genetic analysis, and the association was replicated in an independent cohort. While some public TCRs were present in many individuals, most TCR sequences turned up only very rarely across donors. Because the 87-base-pair reads could not distinguish some IMGT-functional V segments, including TRBV6-2 and TRBV6-3, those segments were excluded. The authors suggested that the approach could potentially be extended to other disease states and immunological phenotypes. In a later analysis, TCR association rates were found to vary across HLA loci, with the most associated TCRs seen for DRB1 alleles and the fewest for HLA-C alleles. Strong co-occurrence of HLA alleles, especially DR and DQ, made assigning TCR associations to individual alleles difficult. According to a later genetic analysis, donors in an Asian-associated ancestry cluster had fewer N-insertions in productive TCRs than the approximately 610-donor mean. The earlier analysis of approximately 590 of the donors excluded roughly 17 rarely observed V segments, including chromosome 9 orphons, because counts were too low. The presence/absence analyses assumed that sequencing depth was roughly uniform across donors, and that assumption may not be true.

Sequencing used PBMCs. This sequence originates from a woman aged 40 to 49 in good health and CMV-seropositive. The chain is encoded by TRBV5-1 joined to TRBJ1-2, with TRBD1 matching 8 junction bases. The base sequence is TGCGCCAGCAGCCTCGGACAGGGCCTCGCTGGCTACACCTTC. This translates into CASSLGQGLAGYTF.